The source of this TCR beta chain is a study of shared clonotypes between healthy human individuals (dated by TCRdb to the early 2020s). Study-wide context: The cohort comprised a couple of women and three men aged 18 to 49 years. For each donor, CD4 naive and CD4 memory were each run on three plates, CD8 naive on two plates, and CD8 memory on one plate. To estimate repertoire size and how much clonotypes are shared between individuals, the study performed deep sequencing of blood TCR repertoires from a few healthy adults. Different laboratories and diverse techniques were used to prepare libraries and sequence TCR repertoires, to increase sequencing depth and limit assay-specific biases. Leukapheresis yielded between about 0.9 and 8.9 billion PBMCs per donor. On the study overall, not on this receptor specifically: Estimated clonotype richness was generally larger for naive than for memory subsets. Even with the large sequencing depth, rarefaction of the sorted-subset datasets indicated that sequencing was incomplete. Because the study included only a small number of donors, the genetic and exposure-history diversity represented was limited. Sampling was restricted to blood, and TCR repertoires in tissue are likely to differ from TCR repertoires in blood. Compared with non-shared clonotypes, the clonotypes found in all four sorted-subset donors had higher generation probabilities. Based on pairwise subsampling, the degree of clonotype sharing among donors was expected to be affected by sequencing depth. When several donors were compared, the shared fraction of clonotypes was about 5.4% for naive CD4, around 4% for naive CD8, more than 2% for memory CD4, and 0.4% for memory CD8.

TCR CDR3 regions were amplified from genomic DNA by multiplex PCR using the deep immunoSEQ assay. Genomic DNA extracted from each cell subset was distributed evenly over all wells of several immunoSEQ 96-well plates, and each plate served as one replicate. For sorted subsets, about 200 ng genomic DNA, equal to 25,000 to 35,000 T cell genomes, was loaded into each replicate PCR. The purified libraries were quantified using a Qubit 3.0 fluorometer, sized with a Bioanalyzer 2100, and then quantified again using the KAPA Library Quantification kit. Every immunoSEQ 96-well plate was sequenced on a separate single-read 150-cycle Illumina NextSeq 550 flow cell. In the paper's pipeline: Because only junctional sequences without quality scores were contained in the immunoSEQ output, filtering matching that applied to full-length reads could not be performed. To assign V/J genes and CDR3, sequences were annotated against IMGT germline references using PyIR, a Python wrapper for IgBLAST v1.9. Reads with weak V/J assignments (E-value above 1e-6), missing CDR3, stop codons, out-of-frame junctions, or ambiguous translated residues were removed. V3J clonotypes were defined by identical inferred V gene, J gene, and CDR3 amino acid sequence. Percentage overlap between repertoires was calculated by dividing the number of shared unique clonotypes by the size of the smaller repertoire. RTK rarefaction, the Chao1 estimator, and Recon v2.1 estimates of unobserved clonotypes were used to assess repertoire richness. For all TCRbeta clonotypes obtained by the gDNA method from a handful of donors, generation probabilities were computed with OLGA. This immuneACCESS table, as held by TCRdb, lists in-frame sequences with V and J called but not all clones. Of the missing ones, under half trace to an unresolved V gene in checked studies; the others have no known cause. D and trimming were read from the DNA, whereas the V and J calls and clone size are those reported in that table. This sample is represented by millions of clones; approximately 95% of them were singletons. The ten top clones hold roughly 0.36% of the sample.

The CDR3, cysteine through phenylalanine, is 14 amino acids long. Only the CDR3 DNA is retained, 42 bases long and in frame from the first base. The germline V gene sets CDR1 to MNHNS and CDR2 to SASEGT. V sheds 1 base and J sheds 6 bases, leaving 12 bases between their ends. This clone was observed once. No cognate antigen has been identified for it. There are no base qualities to consult, and no much larger clone falls within one base. Donors were healthy HIV-negative adults with no recently reported acute infections or vaccinations. All donors were Caucasian adults living in Nashville, Tennessee, USA. CD4+ T cells were enriched by magnetic negative selection, after which naive cells were positively selected on CD45RA and the negative fraction was taken as the memory subset. Blood was collected by leukapheresis, and PBMCs were isolated by Ficoll-Histopaque density gradient centrifugation and then cryopreserved in liquid nitrogen vapor phase. Analytical flow cytometry was used to check the purity and quantity of every magnetically sorted T cell population. Each sorted fraction had its genomic DNA isolated and then quantified by UV absorbance on a Nanodrop 2000c.

The rearranged segments are TRBV6-1 and TRBJ1-1, and the D gene may be TRBD1, 5 bases matching. The TCR was taken from a man in his late teens or twenties in good health. Some clones in this sample may be carry-over from other donors' samples. The sequenced material came from naive CD4+ T cells from PBMCs. The intended sense of this specimen's cell subset or site label: CD45RA+ positively selected. The CDR3 has the sequence CASSEEDISAEAFF. The sequenced DNA: TGTGCCAGCAGTGAAGAGGACATCTCAGCTGAAGCTTTCTTT.